One and the same sample provided the 16 T cell receptor beta chains below, sequenced in a study of T cell responses to AZD1222 COVID-19 vaccine. The protocol was immunoSEQ multiplex PCR, while the TCRdb copy is restricted to in-frame clones and leaves out a portion. The profile shows approximately 200,000 clones, approximately 90% of them singletons. Sequencing was performed on peripheral blood, taken 28 days after the second AZD1222 dose. The receptors were gathered from an adult who received the AZD1222 COVID-19 vaccine.

The chain is built from TRBV14 and TRBJ2-1; D is perhaps TRBD2 (6 bases). Trimming left V 0 bases short and J 0 bases short, with 21 bases between. The CDR3 has 20 residues. Germline CDR1 reads SGHDN; CDR2 reads FVKESK. CDR3 sequence reads: CASSQDYWEERASSYNEQFF. CDR3 DNA sequence: TGTGCCAGCAGCCAAGATTATTGGGAGGAGCGGGCAAGCTCCTACAATGAGCAGTTCTTC.

The chain links TRBV2 to TRBJ2-2; 7 nucleotides line up with TRBD1. From germline, CDR1 is SNHLY and CDR2 FYNNEI. Losses at the gene ends were 5 bases for V and 0 bases for J; bases not matched to a gene: 6. This CDR3 region has 16 residues. The CDR3 coding sequence is TGTGCCAGCAGTACCTACAGGGGCTCGAACACCGGGGAGCTGTTTTTT. Amino acids: CASSTYRGSNTGELFF.

The chain joins TRBV27 to TRBJ2-7, with 8 bases matching TRBD1. Trimming at V came to 3 bases and at J to 1 base, leaving 11 bases not matched to a gene. The germline V gene encodes CDR1 MNHEY and CDR2 SMNVEV (reference sequence). This CDR3 contains 17 residues. CDR3 region: CASSLGAGGGMSYEQYF. DNA for the CDR3: TGTGCCAGCAGTTTGGGGGCAGGGGGCGGAATGTCCTACGAGCAGTACTTC.

The chain combines TRBV2 with TRBJ2-3; a possible D gene is TRBD2 (6 bases). V was trimmed by 5 bases and J by 5 bases, leaving 11 bases between them. Germline loops: CDR1 SNHLY, CDR2 FYNNEI. This CDR3 has 13 amino acids. CDR3 sequence reads: CASSRERKDTQYF. The CDR3 DNA is TGTGCCAGCAGTCGGGAGAGGAAAGATACGCAGTATTTT.

The count of this clone is one. This rearrangement joins TRBV4-1 to TRBJ2-7; D is unclear. The V end lost 0 bases, the J end lost 7 bases, and 16 bases lay between the germline ends. Per germline, CDR1 MGHRA and CDR2 YSYEKL. The CDR3 is 15 residues long. The DNA of the CDR3 is TGCGCCAGCAGCCAAGACTTAGCCGCTCTAAGAGAGCAGTACTTC. It translates to CASSQDLAALREQYF.

The CDR3 loop is CATSDSSDRTYEQYF. The CDR3, as DNA: TGTGCCACCAGTGACTCCTCAGACAGAACCTACGAGCAGTACTTC. J is TRBJ2-7 and V is TRBV24-1; tentative D call: TRBD1 (5 bases). The CDR3 spans 15 residues. Trimming left V 4 bases short and J 2 bases short, with 14 bases between. The V gene's germline CDR1 is KGHDR and CDR2 SFDVKD.

The sample holds a few counts of this clone. The gene calls are TRBV7-2 and TRBJ2-7; 10 nucleotides line up with TRBD2. Trimming at V came to 5 bases and at J to 3 bases, leaving 4 bases not matched to a gene. Germline loops: CDR1 SGHTA, CDR2 FQGNSA. The CDR3 contains 14 residues. In DNA, the CDR3 is TGTGCCAGCAGCAACCTAGCGGGAGACTACGAGCAGTACTTC. Translation: CASSNLAGDYEQYF.

This clone has only one observation. This chain connects TRBV9 to TRBJ2-7; no clear D. CDR1 and CDR2 (germline): SGDLS, YYNGEE. The CDR3 has 16 amino acids. With 3 bases removed from V and 7 bases from J, the gap between germline ends came to 23 bases. The CDR3 DNA sequence: TGTGCCAGCAGCGCAAGGGCCGAGGCCCCACAATGGGAGCAGTACTTC. Its protein product is CASSARAEAPQWEQYF.

The rearrangement joins TRBV13 to TRBJ1-4, with TRBD1 as a possible D gene (5 bases). With 2 bases removed from V and 0 bases from J, the gap between germline ends came to 10 bases. CDR1 PRHDT and CDR2 FYEKMQ come from the germline V gene (reference sequence). This CDR3 is 16 amino acids long. For the CDR3, the DNA is TGTGCCAGCAGCTTAAGGGGCGGTGCAACTAATGAAAAACTGTTTTTT. Protein product: CASSLRGGATNEKLFF.

This chain connects TRBV4-1 to TRBJ2-4; 9 bases match TRBD1. Germline CDR1 and CDR2: MGHRA and YSYEKL. This CDR3 is 17 amino acids long. V was clipped by 2 bases and J by 1 base; unmatched bases: 6. CDR3 amino acids: CASSQSGGQGAKNIQYF. In nucleotides, the CDR3 is TGCGCCAGCAGCCAAAGTGGCGGACAGGGGGCCAAAAACATTCAGTACTTC.

This clone has only one observation. The chain employs TRBV5-4 and TRBJ1-2, with 9 bases fitting TRBD1. The germline V gene encodes CDR1 SGHNT and CDR2 YYREEE (reference sequence). There are 14 residues in the CDR3. J was trimmed by 3 bases and V by 4 bases; bases with no gene match: 4. CDR3 DNA: TGTGCCAGCAGCAGGGACAGGGCCTACTATGGCTACACCTTC. Amino acids: CASSRDRAYYGYTF.

The V gene is TRBV2, the J gene TRBJ2-1, with D hard to call. The CDR3 is made up of 15 amino acids. Trimming shortened V by 6 bases and J by 0 bases, and 12 bases separated the two germline ends. Looked up from germline, CDR1 is SNHLY and CDR2 is FYNNEI. In DNA, the CDR3 is TGTGCCAGCAGCCGGACCCCCAGCTCCTACAATGAGCAGTTCTTC. Protein sequence: CASSRTPSSYNEQFF.

The chain has TRBV7-9 and TRBJ2-1; 7 bases agree with TRBD2. This CDR3 has 15 amino acids. J was trimmed by 2 bases and V by 5 bases; bases with no gene match: 6. Germline CDR1 is SEHNR and CDR2 is FQNEAQ (reference sequence). The CDR3 here is CASSLLLATYNEQFF. In DNA form, the CDR3 reads TGTGCCAGCAGCCTTTTACTAGCGACCTACAATGAGCAGTTCTTC.

The gene calls are TRBV5-1 and TRBJ2-2; 8 nucleotides align to TRBD2. CDR1 is SGHRS and CDR2 is YFSETQ in the germline V gene. CDR3 length: 15 amino acids. Trimming at V came to 8 bases and at J to 2 bases, leaving 8 bases not matched to a gene. CDR3 protein: CASQPGLDNTGELFF. DNA for the CDR3: TGCGCCAGTCAACCGGGACTAGATAACACCGGGGAGCTGTTTTTT.

This chain joins TRBV3-1 (or the pseudogene TRBV3-2) and TRBJ2-7, with 7 bases fitting TRBD1. This CDR3 comprises 14 residues. CDR1 LGHDT and CDR2 YNNKEL come from the germline V gene (reference sequence). V lost 11 bases and J lost 2; bases outside the gene matches: 12. The DNA for the CDR3 is TGTGCCGATCCTAGGGACAGAACTACCTACGAGCAGTACTTC. Translation: CADPRDRTTYEQYF.

This clone showed up just once. This chain joins TRBV25-1 and TRBJ1-2, with 8 bases identical to TRBD1. The V and J ends lost 7 bases and 3 bases, in that order; junction bases with no gene match: 7. Germline assignment: CDR1 MGHDK and CDR2 SYGVNS. CDR3 length equals 14 residues. The CDR3 bases are TGTGCCAGCACCGCAGGGGGCAAGGACTATGGCTACACCTTC. This sequence encodes CASTAGGKDYGYTF.